This paragraph reports one T cell receptor (beta chain). This CDR3 has 14 residues. The trim removed 2 bases at V and 3 bases at J, leaving 2 bases unmatched. Looked up from germline, CDR1 is MNHEY and CDR2 is SVGAGI. The data belong to a study of blood T cell repertoires in COVID-19. In the study overall: Acute and convalescent COVID-19 samples came from the United States, Italy and Spain. The cDNA or gDNA used as material had been derived from T cells, B-cell-depleted T cells, or PBMCs.

As processed by the authors: For nucleated cells, counts were estimated from reference gene primer amplification. TCRdb keeps only in-frame clones here, not all; method: immunoSEQ multiplex PCR. D and trimming were read from the DNA, whereas the V and J calls and clone size are those reported in that table. The sample includes about 200,000 clones, approximately 90% seen only once; the top ten take 6%. This clonotype was sampled from a man aged 40-50 years with active or convalescent COVID-19. J is TRBJ2-7 and V is TRBV6-5; 9 nucleotides match TRBD1. Sequenced material: peripheral blood. This CDR3 reads CASSYRQGGYEQYF. CDR3 DNA: TGTGCCAGCAGTTACCGACAGGGGGGCTACGAGCAGTACTTC.